This T cell receptor beta chain was identified during a study of blood T cell repertoires in COVID-19. Study-level information: Sources were T cells, B-cell-depleted T cells, or PBMCs; the material itself was cDNA or gDNA.

The CDR3 runs to 12 residues. Germline-derived CDR1 and CDR2 are LNHDA and SQIVND (reference sequence). Repertoires were generated with immunoSEQ multiplex PCR, while TCRdb's copy carries only in-frame clones and drops some. The top ten hold around 7% of the sample, which has roughly 33,000 clones, 70% to 85% seen once. The J gene is TRBJ1-2, the V gene TRBV19, with 7 bases matching TRBD1. This sequence was found in a woman aged 60 to 75 with acute or convalescent COVID-19. The sequenced sample consisted of peripheral blood. The CDR3 here is CATGTVNYGYTF. In DNA, the CDR3 is TGTGCTACAGGGACAGTTAACTATGGCTACACCTTC. The complete variable domain, with remaining parts taken from reference TRBV19 and TRBJ1-2, reads DGGITQSPKYLFRKEGQNVTLSCEQNLNHDAMYWYRQDPGQGLRLIYYSQIVNDFQKGDIAEGYSVSREKKESFPLTVTSAQKNPTAFYLCATGTVNYGYTFGSGTRLTVV.